This T cell receptor (beta chain) stems from a study of shared clonotypes between healthy human individuals. Study results and limitations: Owing to a small donor count, the genetic and exposure-history diversity represented was limited.

Note on this clone: Its antigen is undetermined.

Generated by immunoSEQ multiplex PCR, the TCRdb table keeps only in-frame clones and is missing some. The repertoire consists of 550,000 to 700,000 clones, with around three quarters occurring once and the leading ten covering roughly 1.9%. J gave up 7 bases and V 4 bases, and 7 bases lay outside the gene matches. Germline CDR1 MNHEY, CDR2 SVGAGI. This CDR3 spans 14 amino acids. Sequencing used memory CD4+ T cells sorted from blood. Subset of the sample: CD45RA-negative fraction. This receptor was identified in a woman aged 25 to 39 in good health. This chain uses TRBV6-5 with TRBJ2-3; 8 nucleotides line up with TRBD2. CDR3 sequence (DNA): TGTGCCAGCAGTTCTCCCGCTAGCGGGTATACGCAGTATTTT. Translation: CASSSPASGYTQYF.